This T cell receptor beta chain was retrieved from a study of T cells in Graves' hyperthyroidism and ophthalmopathy. The source material, RNA transcripts, was used to amplify TCR beta CDR3 regions. With the HTBI primer set, the TCR CDR3 went through a first round of RT-PCR. TCRdb re-called the multiplex PCR reads through MiXCR, storing one row per CDR3 protein. The table records about 360,000 distinct CDR3 sequences, approximately 13% of them present only once. This clonotype was seen repeatedly, ten times or more. Exclusion criteria comprised uncontrolled infection, other autoimmune disease, pregnancy or lactation. PBMCs were sourced from approximately 10 ml fresh peripheral blood. From germline, CDR1 is MNHNS and CDR2 SASEGT. The CDR3 is made up of 15 amino acids. Trimming took 3 bases from V and 1 from J, leaving 12 bases between them.

The TCR originated in a man aged 25 to 40 with Graves' hyperthyroidism that later progressed to Graves' ophthalmopathy. The chain employs TRBV6-1 and TRBJ1-1, with D perhaps matching TRBD1 (6 bases). What was sequenced was blood. CDR3 region: CASSDLWGRNTEAFF. The CDR3 DNA is TGTGCCAGCAGTGATCTTTGGGGGCGGAACACTGAAGCTTTCTTT.